Sequencing of this T cell receptor beta chain was carried out in a study of blood T cells in healthy people across ages. Study-wide points: More naive CD4+ cells and higher diversity were found in long-lived than in aged donors.

Donors each provided roughly 11 milliliters of peripheral blood. The sample holds a few counts of this clonotype. The antigen is unknown. A second PCR, run for about 7 to 11 cycles, used a sample-barcoded 5' primer plus a J-beta primer mix. TCRdb re-derived calls from the 5' RACE reads in MiXCR, one entry per CDR3 protein. There are approximately 810,000 distinct CDR3 sequences in the sample; 25% to 35% occur only once, and 17% lies in the top ten. This CDR3 contains 16 residues. The V gene's germline CDR1 is LGHNA and CDR2 YNFKEQ. Between the trimmed V and J ends, which lost 2 bases and 1 base, there was a span of 9 bases.

The sample comprised blood. The chain couples TRBV4-2 to TRBJ2-6; D gene unclear. This TCR was recovered from a woman older than 75 in good health. In DNA, the CDR3 is TGTGCCAGCAGCCAATGGTTGGGTTCTGGGGCCAACGTCCTGACTTTC. Translated, it gives CASSQWLGSGANVLTF.